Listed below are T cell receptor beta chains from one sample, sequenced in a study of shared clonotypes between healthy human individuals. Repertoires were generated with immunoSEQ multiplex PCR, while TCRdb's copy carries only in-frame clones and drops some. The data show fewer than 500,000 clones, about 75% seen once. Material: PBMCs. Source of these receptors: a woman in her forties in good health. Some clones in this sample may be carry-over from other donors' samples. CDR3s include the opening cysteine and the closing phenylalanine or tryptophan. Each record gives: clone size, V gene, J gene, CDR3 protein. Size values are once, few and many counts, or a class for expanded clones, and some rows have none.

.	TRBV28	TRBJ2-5	CASSFTTGGVTQYF
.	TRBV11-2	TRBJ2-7	CASSRLAGLLDEQYF
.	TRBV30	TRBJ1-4	CARGHDNEKLFF
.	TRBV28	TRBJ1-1	CASSLPTVNTEAFF
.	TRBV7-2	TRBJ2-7	CASSLDQDPIYEQYF
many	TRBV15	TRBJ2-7	CATSRARDIPYEQYF
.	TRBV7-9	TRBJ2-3	CASSVKLALDTDTQYF
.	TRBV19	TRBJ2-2	CASSRVSGNGGELFF
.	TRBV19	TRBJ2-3	CASSSSAGVTDTQYF
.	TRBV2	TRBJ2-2	CASGLGGTGELFF
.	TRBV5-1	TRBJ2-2	CASSATSGRAGLAGELFF
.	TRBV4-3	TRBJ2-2	CASSQDIRASHGELFF
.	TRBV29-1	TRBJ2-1	CSVEGGLAGHNEQFF
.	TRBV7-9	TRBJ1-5	CASSYSGGSNQPQHF
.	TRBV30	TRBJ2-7	CAWSLHVTSGSYEQYF
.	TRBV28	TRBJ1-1	CASSFSWPRPHKGSLETGAFF
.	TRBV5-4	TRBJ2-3	CASSLAGGTSGRLDTQYF
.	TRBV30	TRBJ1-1	CAWSVGGVNTEAFF
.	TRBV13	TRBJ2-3	CASSLAYLWTREFTDTQYF
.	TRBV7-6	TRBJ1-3	CASSLGVSGNTIYF
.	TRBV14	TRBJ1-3	CASSQVAGLGNTIYF
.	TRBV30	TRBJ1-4	CAWSVTAGVYEKLFF